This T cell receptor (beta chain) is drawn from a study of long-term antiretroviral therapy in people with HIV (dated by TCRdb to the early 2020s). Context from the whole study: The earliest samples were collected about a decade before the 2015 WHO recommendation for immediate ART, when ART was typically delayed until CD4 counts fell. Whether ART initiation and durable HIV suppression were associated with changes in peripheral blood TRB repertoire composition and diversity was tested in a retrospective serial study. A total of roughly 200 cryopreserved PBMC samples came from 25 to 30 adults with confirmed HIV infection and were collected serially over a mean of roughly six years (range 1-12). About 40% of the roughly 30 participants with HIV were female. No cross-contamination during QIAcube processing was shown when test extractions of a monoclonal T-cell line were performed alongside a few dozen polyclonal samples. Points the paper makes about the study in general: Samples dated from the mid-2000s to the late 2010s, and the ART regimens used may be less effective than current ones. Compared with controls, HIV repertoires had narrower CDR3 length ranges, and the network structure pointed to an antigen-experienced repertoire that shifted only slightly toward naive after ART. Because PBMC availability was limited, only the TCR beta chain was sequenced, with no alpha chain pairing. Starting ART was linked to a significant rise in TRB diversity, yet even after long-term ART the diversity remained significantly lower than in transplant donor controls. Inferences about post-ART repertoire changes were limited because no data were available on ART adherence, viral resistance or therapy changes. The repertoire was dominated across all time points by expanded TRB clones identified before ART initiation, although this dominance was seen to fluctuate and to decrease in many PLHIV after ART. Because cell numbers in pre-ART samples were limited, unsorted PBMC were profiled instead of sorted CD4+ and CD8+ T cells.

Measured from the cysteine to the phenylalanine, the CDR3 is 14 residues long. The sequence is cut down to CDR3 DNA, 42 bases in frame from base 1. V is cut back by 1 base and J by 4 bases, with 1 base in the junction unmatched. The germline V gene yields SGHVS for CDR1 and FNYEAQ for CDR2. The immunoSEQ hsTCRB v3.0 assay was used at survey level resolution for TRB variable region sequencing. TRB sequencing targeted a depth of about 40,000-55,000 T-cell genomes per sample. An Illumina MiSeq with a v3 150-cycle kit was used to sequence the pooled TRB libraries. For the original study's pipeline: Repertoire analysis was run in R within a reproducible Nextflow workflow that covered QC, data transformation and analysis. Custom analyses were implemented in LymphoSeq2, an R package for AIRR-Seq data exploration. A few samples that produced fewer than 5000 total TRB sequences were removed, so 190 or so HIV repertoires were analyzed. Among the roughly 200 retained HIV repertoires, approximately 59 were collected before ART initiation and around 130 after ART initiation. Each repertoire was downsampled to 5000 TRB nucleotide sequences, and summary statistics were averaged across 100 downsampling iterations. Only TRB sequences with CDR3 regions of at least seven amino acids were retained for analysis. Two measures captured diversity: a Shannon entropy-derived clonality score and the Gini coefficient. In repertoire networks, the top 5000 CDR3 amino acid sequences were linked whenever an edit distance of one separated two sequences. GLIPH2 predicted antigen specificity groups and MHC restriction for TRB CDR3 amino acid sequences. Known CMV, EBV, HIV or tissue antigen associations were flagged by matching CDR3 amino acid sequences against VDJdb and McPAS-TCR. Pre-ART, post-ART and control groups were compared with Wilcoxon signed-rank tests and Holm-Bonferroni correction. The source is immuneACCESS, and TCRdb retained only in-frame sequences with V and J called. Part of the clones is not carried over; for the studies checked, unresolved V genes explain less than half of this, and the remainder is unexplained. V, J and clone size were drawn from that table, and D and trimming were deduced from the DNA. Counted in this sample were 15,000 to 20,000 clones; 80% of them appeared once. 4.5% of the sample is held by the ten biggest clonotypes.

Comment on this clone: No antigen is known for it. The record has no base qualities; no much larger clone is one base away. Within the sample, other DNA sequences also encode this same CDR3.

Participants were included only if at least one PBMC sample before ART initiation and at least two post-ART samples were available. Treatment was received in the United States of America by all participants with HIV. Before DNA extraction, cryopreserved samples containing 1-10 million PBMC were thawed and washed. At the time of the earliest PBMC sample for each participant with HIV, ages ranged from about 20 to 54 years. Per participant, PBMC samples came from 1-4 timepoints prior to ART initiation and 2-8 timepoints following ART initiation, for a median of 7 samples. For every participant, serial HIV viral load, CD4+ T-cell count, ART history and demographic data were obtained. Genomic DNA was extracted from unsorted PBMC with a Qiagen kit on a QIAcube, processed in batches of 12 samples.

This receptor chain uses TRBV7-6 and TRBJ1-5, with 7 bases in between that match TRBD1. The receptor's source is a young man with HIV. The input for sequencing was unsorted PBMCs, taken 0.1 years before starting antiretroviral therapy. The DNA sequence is TGTGCCAGCAGCTTAGAACAGGGGAATCAGCCCCAGCATTTT. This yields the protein CASSLEQGNQPQHF.